Below, 25 T cell receptor beta chains from the same sample are listed, as sequenced in a study of beta chain features in type 1 diabetes (dated by TCRdb to 2017 to 2018). What the study reported, not specific to this receptor: Type 1 diabetes patients showed a moderate but significant shortening of TCRB CDR3 length in all four CD4+ subsets.

The library was produced with the immunoSEQ multiplex PCR assay. The entire amount of isolated RNA was reverse transcribed using the High Capacity cDNA Reverse Transcription Kit, so the sequenced TCRB transcripts were expressed ones. TCRdb limited this immuneACCESS table to in-frame rearrangements with V and J called. A share of clones is missing; checked studies link under half to unresolved V genes, and the rest is unexplained. The sample table holds about 740,000 clones, of which roughly 12% were seen once. Clones ranked in the top ten supply around 0.022% of the sample. Antigens of these TCRs are unknown. The specimen was naive CD4+ T cells from blood. The cell subset or site tag for this specimen amounts to: true naive CD4+ T cells. These receptor sequences come from a man aged 18 to 29 with type 1 diabetes.

V usage is TRBV18 and J usage is TRBJ1-2; 8 bases agree with TRBD1. Per germline, CDR1 KGHSH and CDR2 LQKENI. The CDR3 is made up of 15 amino acids. J was trimmed by 4 bases and V by 3 bases; bases with no gene match: 7. This CDR3 reads CASSPAGGKGYGYTF. In DNA form, the CDR3 reads TGTGCCAGCTCACCCGCAGGGGGCAAGGGCTATGGCTACACCTTC.

This clone has only a few counts. This specimen includes other DNA sequences encoding the same CDR3. The CDR3 here is CASSFTNTEAFF. CDR3 DNA: TGTGCCAGCAGCTTCACTAACACTGAAGCTTTCTTT. V is TRBV7-9 and J is TRBJ1-1; no clear D. Germline lookup yields CDR1 SEHNR and CDR2 FQNEAQ (reference sequence). The CDR3 has 12 residues. With 3 bases removed from V and 2 bases from J, the gap between germline ends came to 4 bases.

The table lists this clone with a few counts. The J gene is TRBJ1-1, the V gene TRBV11-2; 8 bases are shared with TRBD1. CDR1 and CDR2 from the germline V gene are SGHAT and FQNNGV. There are 15 residues in the CDR3. After removal of 7 bases from V and 0 bases from J, the junction contained 7 bases not matched to a gene. Written as DNA, the CDR3 is TGTGCCAGCAACCGTGGGGACAGGATGAACACTGAAGCTTTCTTT. This sequence encodes CASNRGDRMNTEAFF.

This clone was counted between two and nine times. V and J are TRBV5-1 and TRBJ2-7; no reliable D call. CDR1 and CDR2 (germline): SGHRS, YFSETQ. Trimming left V 4 bases short and J 2 bases short, with 13 bases between. There are 14 residues in the CDR3. The chain's CDR3 is CASSPDMATYEQYF. CDR3 sequence (DNA): TGCGCCAGCAGCCCCGACATGGCCACCTACGAGCAGTACTTC.

This clone was observed a few times. The chain combines TRBV4-1 with TRBJ2-7, with 10 bases matching TRBD1. This CDR3 is built from 16 residues. Germline V CDR1 and CDR2: MGHRA, YSYEKL. Germline trimming cut 1 base from V and 2 bases from J; bases unmatched to any gene: 5. CDR3 in DNA: TGCGCCAGCAGCCAAGGACAGGGGGCGACTCCCTACGAGCAGTACTTC. This sequence encodes CASSQGQGATPYEQYF.

V is TRBV7-8 and J is TRBJ2-7; 8 positions agree with TRBD1. CDR3 length: 13 residues. Germline lookup yields CDR1 SGHVS and CDR2 FQNEAQ. V lost 2 bases and J lost 6; bases outside the gene matches: 3. The CDR3 DNA follows: TGTGCCAGCAGCTTAAACGACAGGGGCGAGCAGTACTTC. The encoded protein is CASSLNDRGEQYF.

This clone has just a few counts. CDR3 DNA sequence: TGTGCCAGCAGCCTACCAGGGGGCACTGAAGCTTTCTTT. Encoded protein: CASSLPGGTEAFF. This chain links TRBV4-2 with TRBJ1-1; 7 bases agree with TRBD1. With 4 bases clipped from V and 4 bases from J, the junction kept 3 bases outside the gene matches. This CDR3 is built from 13 residues. Germline loops: CDR1 LGHNA, CDR2 YNFKEQ.

This clone showed up just a few times. V usage is TRBV27 and J usage is TRBJ2-3, with D possibly being TRBD1 (6 bases). The length of the CDR3 is 13 residues. Germline-derived CDR1 and CDR2 are MNHEY and SMNVEV (reference sequence). Trimming removed 5 bases at V and 6 bases at J, with 12 bases between. CDR3 nucleotide sequence: TGTGCCAGCAGTCTTCACAGGGCTGATACGCAGTATTTT. Residues: CASSLHRADTQYF.

The chain joins TRBV7-9 to TRBJ1-3; D ambiguous. From germline, CDR1 is SEHNR and CDR2 FQNEAQ (reference sequence). This CDR3 has 13 amino acids. Trimming removed 5 bases at V and 4 bases at J, with 9 bases between. The CDR3 region is CASSPESGNTIYF. CDR3 sequence (DNA): TGTGCCAGCAGCCCCGAATCAGGAAACACCATATATTTT. Variable domain in full (rest from reference TRBV7-9 and TRBJ1-3): DTGVSQNPRHKITKRGQNVTFRCDPISEHNRLYWYRQTLGQGPEFLTYFQNEAQLEKSRLLSDRFSAERPKGSFSTLEIQRTEQGDSAMYLCASSPESGNTIYFGEGSWLTVV.

The chain uses TRBV5-1 and TRBJ1-6; no clear D gene. The germline gives CDR1 SGHRS, CDR2 YFSETQ. Trimming stripped 0 bases from V and 7 bases from J, with 5 bases between. The CDR3 sequence is 13 residues long. The CDR3 protein is CASSLAPNSPLHF. The CDR3 DNA sequence: TGCGCCAGCAGCTTGGCCCCCAATTCACCCCTCCACTTT.

This clone was picked up a small number of times. The V and J genes are TRBV7-9 and TRBJ1-1; D remains unclear. This CDR3 comprises 11 residues. The V and J ends lost 3 bases and 3 bases respectively, with 2 bases between them. CDR1 is SEHNR, CDR2 FQNEAQ, per germline (reference sequence). The CDR3 DNA reads TGTGCCAGCAGCTTCGACACTGAAGCTTTCTTT. Protein sequence: CASSFDTEAFF.

The chain couples TRBV6-6 to TRBJ2-7, with TRBD1 identical over 8 bases. The CDR3 runs to 15 residues. J was trimmed by 1 base and V by 4 bases; bases with no gene match: 6. Looked up from germline, CDR1 is MNHNY and CDR2 is SVGAGI (reference sequence). CDR3 nucleotide sequence: TGTGCCAGCAGTTCCCGGACAGGGCGATCCTACGAGCAGTACTTC. It is translated as CASSSRTGRSYEQYF.

This clone was counted a few times. This chain uses TRBV13 with TRBJ1-3; 8 positions agree with TRBD1. From germline, CDR1 is PRHDT and CDR2 FYEKMQ (reference sequence). V trimming: 2 bases; J trimming: 0 bases; junction bases outside the gene matches: 9. CDR3 length: 18 amino acids. CDR3 loop: CASSLTGTGRISGNTIYF. As DNA, the CDR3 is TGTGCCAGCAGCTTAACCGGGACAGGACGAATCTCTGGAAACACCATATATTTT. The full variable domain, rest sourced from reference TRBV13 and TRBJ1-3, is AAGVIQSPRHLIKEKRETATLKCYPIPRHDTVYWYQQGPGQDPQFLISFYEKMQSDKGSIPDRFSAQQFSDYHSELNMSSLELGDSALYFCASSLTGTGRISGNTIYFGEGSWLTVV.

This clone was detected a few times. The chain has TRBV2 and TRBJ1-4, with 8 bases lining up with TRBD1. The CDR3 extends over 12 amino acids. Germline-derived CDR1 and CDR2 are SNHLY and FYNNEI. The J segment lost 6 bases and the V segment lost 8 bases, leaving 2 bases of the junction unmatched. This CDR3 reads CASRQGYEKLFF. The CDR3 coding sequence is TGTGCCAGCCGACAGGGGTATGAAAAACTGTTTTTT.

This clone was seen only a few times. The chain is built from TRBV25-1 and TRBJ1-4, with 8 bases aligning to TRBD1. The CDR3 has 15 residues. Per germline, CDR1 MGHDK and CDR2 SYGVNS. Trimming took 3 bases from V and 3 from J; bases not matched to a gene: 3. The CDR3 DNA sequence: TGTGCCAGCAGTGATACACAGGGGGCTAATGAAAAACTGTTTTTT. It codes for CASSDTQGANEKLFF.

The J gene is TRBJ1-5, the V gene TRBV7-8; D call uncertain. The V gene lost 2 bases and the J gene lost 7 bases, with 6 bases spanning the gap. The CDR3 extends over 12 amino acids. Germline CDR1 reads SGHVS; CDR2 reads FQNEAQ. CDR3 nucleotide sequence: TGTGCCAGCAGCTTACAAAGCCAGCCCCAGCATTTT. Protein: CASSLQSQPQHF.

V gene TRBV4-1 combines with J gene TRBJ2-5; D is unresolved. Looked up from germline, CDR1 is MGHRA and CDR2 is YSYEKL. CDR3 length equals 13 residues. Deletions cut 1 base from V and 4 bases from J, with 7 bases between. In DNA form, the CDR3 reads TGCGCCAGCAGCCAAGCCCCGGGAGAGACCCAGTACTTC. Its translation: CASSQAPGETQYF.

This chain connects TRBV30 to TRBJ2-6, with 10 bases lining up with TRBD1. Germline V gene lookup returns CDR1 GTSNPN and CDR2 SVGIG (reference sequence). V lost 3 bases and J lost 2; bases outside the gene matches: 7. This CDR3 region has 17 residues. CDR3: CAWSRDRGSAGANVLTF. CDR3 in DNA: TGTGCCTGGAGCCGGGACAGGGGATCGGCTGGGGCCAACGTCCTGACTTTC.

The chain combines TRBV7-2 with TRBJ1-2, with D tentatively TRBD1 (6 bases). The length of the CDR3 is 15 residues. From germline, CDR1 is SGHTA and CDR2 FQGNSA. The V end lost 5 bases, the J end lost 1 base, and 14 bases lay between the germline ends. CDR3 residues: CASSPRDINNYGYTF. The DNA for the CDR3 is TGTGCCAGCAGCCCCCGGGACATCAATAACTATGGCTACACCTTC.

This rearrangement joins TRBV2 to TRBJ2-1; D gene unclear. CDR1 is SNHLY and CDR2 is FYNNEI in the germline V gene. This CDR3 comprises 11 residues. Deletions cut 1 base from V and 10 bases from J, with 5 bases between. In DNA form, the CDR3 reads TGTGCCAGCAGTGAAGTTGGGGAGCAGTTCTTC. Residues: CASSEVGEQFF.

The chain couples TRBV14 to TRBJ2-1; 10 nucleotides agree with TRBD2. The CDR3 is made up of 19 amino acids. The V and J ends lost 0 bases and 5 bases, in that order; junction bases with no gene match: 13. CDR1 SGHDN and CDR2 FVKESK come from the germline V gene. In DNA, the CDR3 is TGTGCCAGCAGCCAAGAAAGGGGTCGTCGGCTAGCGGGGGACAATGAGCAGTTCTTC. This encodes CASSQERGRRLAGDNEQFF.

The V call is TRBV10-1, the J call TRBJ1-1; possibly TRBD1 for D (5 bases). The CDR3 runs 13 residues. V was cut by 5 bases and J by 1 base, with 8 bases left in between. The V gene's germline CDR1 is WNHNN and CDR2 SYGVQD (reference sequence). The chain's CDR3 is CASSPTGNTEAFF. CDR3 bases: TGCGCCAGCAGTCCCACAGGGAACACTGAAGCTTTCTTT.

The V call is TRBV5-1, the J call TRBJ1-4, with 8 positions matching TRBD1. CDR3 length: 15 residues. Germline V gene sequence: CDR1 SGHRS, CDR2 YFSETQ. V lost 5 bases to trimming and J lost 9 bases; unmatched junction nucleotides: 12. CDR3 DNA: TGCGCCAGCAGTGCCCGGACAGGGCAGGAACAAAAACTGTTTTTT. This codes for CASSARTGQEQKLFF.

This clone was found a few times. This specimen includes other DNA sequences encoding the same CDR3. The DNA of the CDR3 is TGTGCCAGCAGTGAATATGGCTACACCTTC. Its translation: CASSEYGYTF. The chain is built from TRBV6-1 and TRBJ1-2; D uncertain. The CDR3 extends over 10 amino acids. V dropped 2 bases and J dropped 5 bases, with 0 bases sitting between them. CDR1 and CDR2 from the germline V gene are MNHNS and SASEGT.

V gene TRBV2 combines with J gene TRBJ1-1; unclear D gene. Trimming shortened V by 8 bases and J by 2 bases, and 12 bases separated the two germline ends. CDR1 is SNHLY and CDR2 is FYNNEI in the germline V gene. The CDR3 is 13 residues long. The CDR3 region is CASGGPANTEAFF. The DNA for the CDR3 is TGTGCCAGCGGAGGACCGGCAAACACTGAAGCTTTCTTT.